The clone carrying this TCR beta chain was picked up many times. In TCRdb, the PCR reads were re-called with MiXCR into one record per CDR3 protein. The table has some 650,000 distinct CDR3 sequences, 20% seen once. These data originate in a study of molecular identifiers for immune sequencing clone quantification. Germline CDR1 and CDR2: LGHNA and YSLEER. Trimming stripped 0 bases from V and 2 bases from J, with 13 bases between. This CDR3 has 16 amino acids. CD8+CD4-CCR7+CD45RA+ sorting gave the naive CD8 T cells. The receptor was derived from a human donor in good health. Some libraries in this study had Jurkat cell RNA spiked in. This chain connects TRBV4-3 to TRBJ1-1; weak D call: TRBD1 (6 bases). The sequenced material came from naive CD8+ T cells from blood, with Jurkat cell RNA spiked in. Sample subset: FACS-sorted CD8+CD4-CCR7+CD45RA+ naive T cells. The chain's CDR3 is CASSQDSTGINTEAFF. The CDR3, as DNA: TGCGCCAGCAGCCAAGATTCGACAGGAATAAACACTGAAGCTTTCTTT.